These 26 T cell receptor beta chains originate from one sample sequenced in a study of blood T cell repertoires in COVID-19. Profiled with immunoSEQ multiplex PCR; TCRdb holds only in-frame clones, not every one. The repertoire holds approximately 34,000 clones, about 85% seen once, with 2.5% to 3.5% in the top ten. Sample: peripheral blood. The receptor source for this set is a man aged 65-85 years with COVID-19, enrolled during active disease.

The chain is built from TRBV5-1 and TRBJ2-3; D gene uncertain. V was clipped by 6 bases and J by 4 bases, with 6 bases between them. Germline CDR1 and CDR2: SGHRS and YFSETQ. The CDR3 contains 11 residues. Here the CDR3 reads CASKRADTQYF. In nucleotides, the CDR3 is TGCGCCAGCAAGAGAGCAGATACGCAGTATTTT.

CDR3 coding DNA: TGTGCCAGCAGCTTGGGGCAGGGGGCGTACTACGAGCAGTACTTC. It is translated as CASSLGQGAYYEQYF. The chain has TRBV5-6 and TRBJ2-7; 8 positions agree with TRBD1. V dropped 0 bases and J dropped 3; count of bases not matched to a gene: 5. The CDR3 has 15 amino acids. Germline assignment: CDR1 SGHDT and CDR2 YYEEEE.

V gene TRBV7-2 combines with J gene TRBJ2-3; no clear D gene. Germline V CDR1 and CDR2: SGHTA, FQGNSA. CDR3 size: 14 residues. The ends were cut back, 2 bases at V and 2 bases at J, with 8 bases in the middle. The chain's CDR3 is CASSLFQATDTQYF. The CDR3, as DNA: TGTGCCAGCAGCTTATTCCAGGCCACAGATACGCAGTATTTT.

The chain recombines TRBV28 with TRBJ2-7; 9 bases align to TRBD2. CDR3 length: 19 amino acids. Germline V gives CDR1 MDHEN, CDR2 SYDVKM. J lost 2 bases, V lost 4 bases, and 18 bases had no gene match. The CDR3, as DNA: TGTGCCAGCAGTTCCCTGAAAGGAGCGGGAGGCCCCGGGGCCTACGAGCAGTACTTC. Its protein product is CASSSLKGAGGPGAYEQYF.

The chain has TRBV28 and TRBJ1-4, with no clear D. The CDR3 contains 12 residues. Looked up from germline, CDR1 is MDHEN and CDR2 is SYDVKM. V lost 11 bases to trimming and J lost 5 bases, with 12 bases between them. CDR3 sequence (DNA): TGTGCCGGAGGACGCGGGAATGAAAAACTGTTTTTT. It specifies CAGGRGNEKLFF.

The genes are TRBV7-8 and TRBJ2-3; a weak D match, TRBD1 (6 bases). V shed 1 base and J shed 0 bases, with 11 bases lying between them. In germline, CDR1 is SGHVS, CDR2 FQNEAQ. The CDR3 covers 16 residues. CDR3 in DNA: TGTGCCAGCAGCTTAGGCAGGGGTTCTAGCACAGATACGCAGTATTTT. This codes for CASSLGRGSSTDTQYF.

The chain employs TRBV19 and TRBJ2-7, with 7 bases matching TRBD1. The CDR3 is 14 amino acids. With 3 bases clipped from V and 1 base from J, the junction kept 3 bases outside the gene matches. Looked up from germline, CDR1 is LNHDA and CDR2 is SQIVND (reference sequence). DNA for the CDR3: TGTGCCAGTAGTATCACGGGACAGTCCTACGAGCAGTACTTC. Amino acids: CASSITGQSYEQYF.

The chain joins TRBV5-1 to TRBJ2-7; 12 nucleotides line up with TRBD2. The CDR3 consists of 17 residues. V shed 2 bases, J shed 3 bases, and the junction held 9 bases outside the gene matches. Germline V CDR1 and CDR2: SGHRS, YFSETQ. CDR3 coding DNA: TGCGCCAGCAGCTTCTTGACTAGCGGGAGCGGGGACTACGAGCAGTACTTC. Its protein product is CASSFLTSGSGDYEQYF.

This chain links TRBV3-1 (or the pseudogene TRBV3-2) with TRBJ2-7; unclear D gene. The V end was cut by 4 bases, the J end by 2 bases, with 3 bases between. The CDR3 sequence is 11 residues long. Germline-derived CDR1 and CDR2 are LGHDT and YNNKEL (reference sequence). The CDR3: CASSPAYEQYF. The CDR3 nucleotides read TGTGCCAGCAGCCCCGCCTACGAGCAGTACTTC.

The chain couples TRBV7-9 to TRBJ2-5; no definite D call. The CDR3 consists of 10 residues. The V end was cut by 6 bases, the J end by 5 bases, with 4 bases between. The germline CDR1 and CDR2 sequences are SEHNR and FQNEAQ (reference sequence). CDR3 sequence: CASSQETQYF. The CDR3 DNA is TGTGCCAGCAGTCAGGAGACCCAGTACTTC.

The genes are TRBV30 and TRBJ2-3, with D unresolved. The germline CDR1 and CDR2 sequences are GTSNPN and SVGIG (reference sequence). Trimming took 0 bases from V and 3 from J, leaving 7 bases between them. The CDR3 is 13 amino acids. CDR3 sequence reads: CAWSVISTDTQYF. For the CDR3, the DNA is TGTGCCTGGAGTGTGATTAGTACAGATACGCAGTATTTT. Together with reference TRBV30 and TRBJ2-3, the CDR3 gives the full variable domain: SQTIHQWPATLVQPVGSPLSLECTVEGTSNPNLYWYRQAAGRGLQLLFYSVGIGQISSEVPQNLSASRPQDRQFILSSKKLLLSDSGFYLCAWSVISTDTQYFGPGTRLTVL.

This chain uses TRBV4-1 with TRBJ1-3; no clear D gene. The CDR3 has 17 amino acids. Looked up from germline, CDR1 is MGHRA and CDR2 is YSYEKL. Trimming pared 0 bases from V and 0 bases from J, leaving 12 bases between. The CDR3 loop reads CASSQDFGGISGNTIYF. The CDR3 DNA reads TGCGCCAGCAGCCAAGATTTTGGCGGAATCTCTGGAAACACCATATATTTT.

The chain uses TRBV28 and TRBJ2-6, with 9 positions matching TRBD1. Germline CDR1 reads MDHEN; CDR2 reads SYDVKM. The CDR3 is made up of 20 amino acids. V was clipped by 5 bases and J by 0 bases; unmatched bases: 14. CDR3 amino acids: CASSQWDRALISSGANVLTF. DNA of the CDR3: TGTGCCAGCAGTCAGTGGGACAGGGCTTTAATAAGCTCTGGGGCCAACGTCCTGACTTTC.

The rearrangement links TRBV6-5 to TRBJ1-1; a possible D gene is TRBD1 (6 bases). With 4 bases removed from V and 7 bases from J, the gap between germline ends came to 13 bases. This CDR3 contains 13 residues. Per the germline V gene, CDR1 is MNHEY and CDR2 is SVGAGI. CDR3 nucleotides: TGTGCCAGCAGTTCCGGGTCGGACAGTGAAGCTTTCTTT. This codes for CASSSGSDSEAFF.

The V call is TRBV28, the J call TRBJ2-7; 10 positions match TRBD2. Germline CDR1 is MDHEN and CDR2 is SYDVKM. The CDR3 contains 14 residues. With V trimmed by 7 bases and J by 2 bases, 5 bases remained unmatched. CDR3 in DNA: TGTGCCAGCAAAAAAGCGGGAGGGACCTACGAGCAGTACTTC. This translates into CASKKAGGTYEQYF. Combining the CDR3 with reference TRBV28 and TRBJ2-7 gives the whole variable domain DVKVTQSSRYLVKRTGEKVFLECVQDMDHENMFWYRQDPGLGLRLIYFSYDVKMKEKGDIPEGYSVSREKKERFSLILESASTNQTSMYLCASKKAGGTYEQYFGPGTRLTVT.

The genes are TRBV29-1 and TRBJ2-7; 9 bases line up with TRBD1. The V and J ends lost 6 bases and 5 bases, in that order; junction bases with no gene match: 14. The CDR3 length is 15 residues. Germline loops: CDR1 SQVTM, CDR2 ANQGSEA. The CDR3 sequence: CSVVDRDRVGDEQYF. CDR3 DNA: TGCAGCGTAGTTGACCGGGACAGGGTCGGCGACGAGCAGTACTTC.

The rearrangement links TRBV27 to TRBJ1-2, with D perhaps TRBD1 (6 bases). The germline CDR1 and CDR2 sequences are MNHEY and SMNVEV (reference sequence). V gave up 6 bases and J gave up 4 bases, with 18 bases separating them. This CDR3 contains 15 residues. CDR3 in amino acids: CASRPTAGGPYGYTF. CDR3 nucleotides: TGTGCCAGCAGGCCTACCGCTGGGGGCCCCTATGGCTACACCTTC.

The DNA of the CDR3 is TGTGCCAGCAGCTTAGTTAGAGGGTCGGGCAATCAGCCCCAGCATTTT. Protein: CASSLVRGSGNQPQHF. This rearrangement joins TRBV7-2 to TRBJ1-5; D not resolved. Germline values: CDR1 SGHTA, CDR2 FQGNSA. V was cut by 1 base and J by 2 bases, with 12 bases left in between. The length of the CDR3 is 16 residues. The full variable domain, completed using reference TRBV7-2 and TRBJ1-5, is GAGVSQSPSNKVTEKGKDVELRCDPISGHTALYWYRQSLGQGLEFLIYFQGNSAPDKSGLPSDRFSAERTGGSVSTLTIQRTQQEDSAVYLCASSLVRGSGNQPQHFGDGTRLSIL.

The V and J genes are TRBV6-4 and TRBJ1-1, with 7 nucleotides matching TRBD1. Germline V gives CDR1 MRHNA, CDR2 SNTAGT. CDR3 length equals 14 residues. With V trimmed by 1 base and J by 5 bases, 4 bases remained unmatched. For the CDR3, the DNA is TGTGCCAGCAGTGACTTCGCAGGGGGGACTGAAGCTTTCTTT. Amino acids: CASSDFAGGTEAFF.

CDR3: CASSPFGSGRYEQYF. The CDR3 DNA sequence: TGTGCCAGCAGCCCTTTCGGGAGTGGCCGGTACGAGCAGTACTTC. The chain is built from TRBV7-2 and TRBJ2-7, with D possibly TRBD2 on 6 matching bases. The CDR3 runs to 15 residues. Trimming removed 5 bases at V and 4 bases at J, with 18 bases between. Germline CDR1 and CDR2: SGHTA and FQGNSA.

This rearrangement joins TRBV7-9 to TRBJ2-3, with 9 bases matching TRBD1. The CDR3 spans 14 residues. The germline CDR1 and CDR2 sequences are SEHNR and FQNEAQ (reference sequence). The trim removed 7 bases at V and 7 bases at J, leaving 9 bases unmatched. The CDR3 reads CASTRAGQGNTQYF. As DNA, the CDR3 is TGTGCCAGCACGAGGGCGGGACAGGGTAATACGCAGTATTTT.

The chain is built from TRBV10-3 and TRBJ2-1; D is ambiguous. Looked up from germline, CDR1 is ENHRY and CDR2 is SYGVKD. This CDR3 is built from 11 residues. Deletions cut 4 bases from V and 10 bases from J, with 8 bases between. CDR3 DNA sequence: TGTGCCATCAGTGTATTGGGCGAGCAGTTCTTC. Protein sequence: CAISVLGEQFF.

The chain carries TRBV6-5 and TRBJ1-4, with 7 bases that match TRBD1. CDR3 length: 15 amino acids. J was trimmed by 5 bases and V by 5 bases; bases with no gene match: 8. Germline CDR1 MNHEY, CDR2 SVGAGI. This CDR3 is CASSPSTGWNEKLFF. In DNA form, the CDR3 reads TGTGCCAGCAGTCCATCGACAGGGTGGAATGAAAAACTGTTTTTT.

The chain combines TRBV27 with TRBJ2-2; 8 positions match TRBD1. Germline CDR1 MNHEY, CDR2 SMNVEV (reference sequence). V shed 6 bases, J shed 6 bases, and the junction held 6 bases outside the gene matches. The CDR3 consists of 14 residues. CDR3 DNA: TGTGCCAGCAGCGCACAGGGGGGCCCCGGGGAGCTGTTTTTT. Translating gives CASSAQGGPGELFF.

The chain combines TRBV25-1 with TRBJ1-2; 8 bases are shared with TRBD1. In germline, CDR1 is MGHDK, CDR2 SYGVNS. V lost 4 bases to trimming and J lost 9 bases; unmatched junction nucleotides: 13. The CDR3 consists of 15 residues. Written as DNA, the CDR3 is TGTGCCAGCAGTGCTCTAGGACAGGGTGAAAATAGCTACACCTTC. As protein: CASSALGQGENSYTF.

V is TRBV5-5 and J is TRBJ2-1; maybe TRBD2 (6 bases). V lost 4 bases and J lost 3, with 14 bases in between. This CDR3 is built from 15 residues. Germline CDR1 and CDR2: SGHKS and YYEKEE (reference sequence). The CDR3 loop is CASSDRDSSYNEQFF. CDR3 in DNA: TGTGCCAGCAGCGACCGGGACTCGAGCTACAATGAGCAGTTCTTC. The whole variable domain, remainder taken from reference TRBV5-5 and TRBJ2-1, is DAGVTQSPTHLIKTRGQQVTLRCSPISGHKSVSWYQQVLGQGPQFIFQYYEKEERGRGNFPDRFSARQFPNYSSELNVNALLLGDSALYLCASSDRDSSYNEQFFGPGTRLTVL.